This record concerns one TCR beta chain sequence. In germline, CDR1 is MNHNY, CDR2 SVGAGI (reference sequence). V was pared by 6 bases and J by 7 bases, with 15 bases between. This CDR3 comprises 13 residues. Next came a second PCR, run for about 7 to 12 cycles, which used a sample-barcoded 5' primer along with a J-beta primer mix. One entry per CDR3 protein, called by TCRdb with MiXCR from the 5' RACE reads. The sample records 800,000 to 1,300,000 distinct CDR3 sequences, about 23% being singletons. This sample is drawn from a study of blood T cells in healthy people across ages. This sample also appeared in a second study, on T cells of mothers and their children.

The source of this sequence is a girl aged 2 to 10 in good health. The rearrangement uses TRBV6-6 and TRBJ2-5, with D possibly TRBD2 on 6 matching bases. The sample comprised blood. The CDR3 loop reads CASRGDPEGTQYF. CDR3 nucleotides: TGTGCCAGCAGGGGAGACCCGGAGGGGACCCAGTACTTC.